Here is one T cell receptor (beta chain) with its context. The antigen it binds to is not known. No qualities accompany the bases; no much larger clone lies one base away. This specimen belongs to a study of cytomegalovirus exposure and HLA in healthy donors (TCRdb year 2017). Context from the whole study: According to an earlier analysis of around 600 of the donors, about 190 million T cells yielded roughly 110 million unique TCR beta sequences and 276 Gb of sequence data. The number of donors typed differed by locus, with 629-630 for A, B, C, DRB1 and DQB1, around 560 for DQA1, 600 to 610 for DPA1, and under 490 for DPB1. Among the roughly 390 genotyped donors, around 81% belonged to the genetic ancestry cluster associated with self-reported Caucasian donors. An early release covering about 600 HLA-typed donors comprised approximately 300 gigabases of sequencing data and tens of millions of unique TCR sequences. The T cell repertoires of around 730 subjects were profiled by immunosequencing and related to cytomegalovirus serostatus. All discovery cohort repertoires had been generated on a single sequencing platform. Donor age, sex, ethnicity and CMV serostatus were compiled alongside the repertoire data. Besides the first cohort of approximately 710 subjects, a separate validation cohort made up of about 120 different subjects was used. High-throughput TCR immunosequencing, statistical association of individual TCRs with disease status, and machine learning were combined to predict cytomegalovirus infection status. Because of strong linkage in the cohort, roughly five DR-DQ haplotypes were treated as single units for association and clustering. In the later analysis, no new phenotypic data were used to find candidate immune exposures; instead, reliance was placed on TCR beta sequences and their occurrence across donors. The study was designed to test whether signatures of past pathogen exposure could be identified by cataloging public T cell receptors. HLA typing included class I and class II loci at four-digit resolution. A later analysis re-examined previously published TCR beta repertoires from about 670 donors and added high-resolution HLA genotyping to investigate patterns of TCR occurrence. A later genetic analysis used genome-wide SNP genotypes for about 65% of the roughly 670 donors, treating that subset as a discovery cohort. Among 398 genotyped donors of the cohort, an average of about 220,000 unique TCR beta nucleotide sequences was sequenced per donor, of which 15% to 20% were non-productive. An earlier analysis of around 580 of the donors used high-throughput TCR beta sequencing to judge whether each TCR beta V gene segment behaved as functional or pseudogenic. Beyond this particular receptor, the publication reports: In this cohort, only TCR beta chains were sequenced, and detectable features were limited by the absence of alpha or paired-chain data. Compared with equally common non-associated chains, HLA-associated TCR beta chains in a later analysis were more clonally expanded and had lower generation probabilities. Fewer than 20 rarely observed V segments, including chromosome 9 orphons, were excluded from the earlier analysis of 550 to 700 of the donors because counts were too low. In a later analysis, over 15,000 TCR beta sequences were associated with specific HLA alleles at a false discovery rate of 0.05. In a later analysis, the rate of TCR association differed among HLA loci, with DRB1 alleles having the most associated TCRs and HLA-C alleles having the fewest. A further reported finding was that TCR beta sequences accurately predicted the HLA-A and HLA-B alleles for most subjects in the first cohort. For the cohort, immune exposure information was limited to CMV serostatus. Broadly in line with IMGT annotations, most TCR beta V segments showed up in productive rearrangements about 87% or about 30% of the time in an earlier analysis of 450 to 600 of the donors. Strong co-occurrence of HLA alleles, especially DR and DQ, made assigning TCR associations to individual alleles difficult. Linkage disequilibrium might explain the correlated functional status among segregating V segments, but an unknown experimental factor could not be ruled out. According to a later analysis, parvovirus B19, influenza, CMV and Epstein-Barr virus appeared linked to several top co-occurrence clusters. A later analysis found that most CMV-associated TCR beta chains appeared HLA-restricted, with HLA associations seemingly driven largely by CMV exposure. According to the authors, the approach could potentially be generalized to other disease states and immunological phenotypes. Compared with the roughly 700-donor mean, donors in an Asian-associated ancestry cluster had fewer N-insertions in productive TCRs, according to a later genetic analysis. In the study, about 150 TCR beta chains were listed as associated with cytomegalovirus. Because HLA typing was missing for some donors at each locus, association tests included only the typed subset. While some public TCRs were present in many individuals, most TCR sequences turned up only very rarely across donors. Three of the identified cytomegalovirus-associated TCR beta chains were confirmed in vitro to be specific for cytomegalovirus antigens. A cluster of highly shared sequence variants was judged likely to be a technical artifact of the sequencing pipeline. The classifier was reported to diagnose cytomegalovirus status with high specificity and sensitivity in both the original and validation cohorts. In a later genetic analysis, a missense DCLRE1C variant was associated with V-gene and J-gene trimming of TCR beta chains, and the association was replicated in an independent cohort. Presence/absence analyses assumed roughly uniform sequencing depth across donors, an assumption that may not hold.

Receptor amplification or capture employed the immunoSEQ multiplex PCR assay. For the multiplex PCR, a mixture combining 60 forward primers for TCR Vbeta segments and 13 reverse primers for TCR Jbeta segments was used. A multiplex PCR assay on genomic DNA amplified the CDR3 region of rearranged TCR beta genes. Amplified TCR beta libraries were sequenced as 87-base-pair reads on the Illumina HiSeq System. In the original analysis: A later analysis tallied roughly 80 million unique TCR beta chains across the 650 to 750 repertoires, and approximately 9.9 million of those chains were shared by two or more donors. Raw reads were error-corrected and collapsed into unique sequences by a nearest-neighbor algorithm in which closely related sequences were merged to remove PCR and sequencing errors. To assign V, D and J gene segments, CDR3 sequences were aligned to IMGT reference sequences. Each retained sequence needed at least a six-nucleotide match to both a V gene segment and a J gene segment. Rearrangements were called productive when the CDR3 lacked stop codons and stayed in frame with V and J; all others were non-productive. CDR3 was defined according to IMGT convention as the region running from the second conserved V-encoded cysteine to the conserved J-encoded phenylalanine. The earlier analysis of 550 to 650 of the donors excluded any sequence lacking an unambiguous match to a single V gene segment. In an earlier analysis of 587 of the donors, a V segment was called functional when productive rearrangements were above 56.7%, and segregating when the standard deviation between donors exceeded 5%. A statistical classification framework was built to diagnose cytomegalovirus status from the catalog of TCR beta chain sequences. A later analysis assigned V and J genes by comparing TCR nucleotide sequences with IMGT/GENE-DB human TR gene sequences. In a later analysis, CDR3 sequences and most-parsimonious VDJ recombination scenarios were assigned using the TCRdist pipeline. A later analysis defined each TCR beta chain by its CDR3 amino acid sequence plus V-gene family, and excluded reads lacking a unique V-gene family. In a later analysis, nearly 600 highly shared, low-generation-probability nucleotide sequences were removed to address suspected cross-contamination and a sequencing artifact. In a later analysis, a clonal expansion index for each public chain was calculated from normalized within-repertoire ranks of inferred template counts. In a later analysis, generation probabilities were computed with a VDJ recombination model fitted to out-of-frame rearrangements, and the resulting probabilities were checked against IGoR. In a later analysis, TCR-TCR, TCR-HLA and TCR-CMV co-occurrence was scored with hypergeometric tests, and a repertoire-size bias correction was applied to TCR pairs. In a later analysis, false discovery rates were estimated by permuting HLA or CMV assignments 20 times. In a later analysis, co-occurring TCRs were grouped using DBSCAN, with TCRdist sequence similarity added in when clustering inside HLA-allele-positive subsets. For co-occurrence clustering, repertoires with fewer than 30,000 or more than 120,000 public chains were excluded, along with roughly 5 repertoires with anomalous nucleotide sharing. TCRdb re-hosts the immuneACCESS table, in-frame sequences only. Its copies lack some clones; in the studies checked, an unresolved V gene accounts for under half of them, and the cause for the rest is not known. The D gene and trimming were derived from the DNA, and the V and J assignments and clone size from that table. The sample includes some 140,000 clones, with about 80% observed a single time. About 13% of the sample belongs to the ten largest clones.

The cohort comprised 666 healthy bone marrow donors. At the time of sampling, all cohort members were nominally healthy, though unrecorded immune exposures were likely present. The donor tested CMV seropositive, placing the donor among the 310 or so seropositive members of the cohort. A peripheral blood sample was provided by each donor, and peripheral blood mononuclear cells were used for TCR beta sequencing. Genomic DNA was extracted from the blood cell samples with the Qiagen DNeasy Blood Extraction Kit. Sample: PBMCs. The receptor was isolated from a man aged 25-45 years in good health and CMV-seropositive.

In nucleotide form, the sequence is TGTGCCAGCAGGGTACAGGGGAGTAGCAATCAGCCCCAGCATTTT. Its protein product is CASRVQGSSNQPQHF. Recombination linked TRBV28 to TRBJ1-5; 7 nucleotides in the junction match TRBD1. From its cysteine to its phenylalanine, the CDR3 spans 15 amino acids. Only the CDR3 DNA is retained, 45 bases long and in frame from the first base. The germline V and J ends show losses of 6 bases and 0 bases respectively, and no gene match explains 5 bases of the junction. For CDR1 and CDR2, the germline V gene lists MDHEN and SYDVKM.